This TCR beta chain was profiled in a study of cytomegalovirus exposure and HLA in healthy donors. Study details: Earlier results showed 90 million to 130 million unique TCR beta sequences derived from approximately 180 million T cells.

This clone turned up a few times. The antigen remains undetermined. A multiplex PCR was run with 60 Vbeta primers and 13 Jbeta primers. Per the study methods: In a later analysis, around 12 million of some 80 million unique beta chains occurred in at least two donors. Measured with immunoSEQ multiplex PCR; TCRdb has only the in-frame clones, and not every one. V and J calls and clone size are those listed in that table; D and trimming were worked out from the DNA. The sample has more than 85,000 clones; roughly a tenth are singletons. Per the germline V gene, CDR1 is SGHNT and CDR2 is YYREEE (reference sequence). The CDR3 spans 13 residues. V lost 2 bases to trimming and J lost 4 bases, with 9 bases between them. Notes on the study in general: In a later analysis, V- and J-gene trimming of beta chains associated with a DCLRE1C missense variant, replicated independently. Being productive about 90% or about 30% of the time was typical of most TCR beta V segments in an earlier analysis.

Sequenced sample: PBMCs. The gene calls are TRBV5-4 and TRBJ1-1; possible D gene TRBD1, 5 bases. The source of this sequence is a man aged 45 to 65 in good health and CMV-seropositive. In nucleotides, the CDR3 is TGTGCCAGCAGCTTTAGGGGTGGCACTGAAGCTTTCTTT. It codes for CASSFRGGTEAFF.